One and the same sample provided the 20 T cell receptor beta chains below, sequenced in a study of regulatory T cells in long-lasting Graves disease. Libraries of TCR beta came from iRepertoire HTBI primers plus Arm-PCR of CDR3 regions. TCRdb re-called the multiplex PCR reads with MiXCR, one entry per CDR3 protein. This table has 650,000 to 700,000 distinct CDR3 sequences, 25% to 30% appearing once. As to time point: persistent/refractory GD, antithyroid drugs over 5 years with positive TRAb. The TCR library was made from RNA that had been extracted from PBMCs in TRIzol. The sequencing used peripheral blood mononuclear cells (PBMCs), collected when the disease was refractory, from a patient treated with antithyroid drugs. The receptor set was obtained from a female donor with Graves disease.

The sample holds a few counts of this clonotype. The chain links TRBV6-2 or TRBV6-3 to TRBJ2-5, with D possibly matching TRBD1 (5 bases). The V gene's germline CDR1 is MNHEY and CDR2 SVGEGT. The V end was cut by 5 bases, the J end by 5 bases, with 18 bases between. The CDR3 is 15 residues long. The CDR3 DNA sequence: TGTGCCAGCAGTGAGGACAAAACCACCCCGGAGACCCAGTACTTC. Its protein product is CASSEDKTTPETQYF.

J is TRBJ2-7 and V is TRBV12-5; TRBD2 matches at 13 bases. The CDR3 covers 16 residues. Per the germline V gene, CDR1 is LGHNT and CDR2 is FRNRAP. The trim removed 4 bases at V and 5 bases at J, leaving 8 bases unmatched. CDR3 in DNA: TGTGCTAGTGGTTCCGACAGACTAGCGGGAGGCCACGAGCAGTACTTC. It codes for CASGSDRLAGGHEQYF.

The CDR3 sequence is CAIRSERERLETQYF. The CDR3 DNA sequence: TGTGCCATCCGAAGCGAGCGGGAGCGCCTCGAAACCCAGTACTTC. J is TRBJ2-5 and V is TRBV10-3, with TRBD2 matching 8 bases. The trim removed 8 bases at V and 8 bases at J, leaving 16 bases unmatched. Germline assignment: CDR1 ENHRY and CDR2 SYGVKD. CDR3 length: 15 amino acids.

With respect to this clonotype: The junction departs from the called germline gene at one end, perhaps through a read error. DNA for the CDR3: TGTGCCAGCAGTTTGTTTAGGGAGAACGCTGAAGCTTTCTTT. It translates to CASSLFRENAEAFF. The chain is built from TRBV28 and TRBJ1-1; D is uncertain. Germline lookup yields CDR1 MDHEN and CDR2 SYDVKM. CDR3 length equals 14 residues.

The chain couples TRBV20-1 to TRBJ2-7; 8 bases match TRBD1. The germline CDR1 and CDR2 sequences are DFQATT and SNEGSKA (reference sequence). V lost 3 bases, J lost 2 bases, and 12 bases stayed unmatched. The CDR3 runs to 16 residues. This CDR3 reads CSARPRAGQVPYEQYF. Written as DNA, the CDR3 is TGCAGTGCTAGGCCTAGGGCGGGACAGGTGCCCTACGAGCAGTACTTC.

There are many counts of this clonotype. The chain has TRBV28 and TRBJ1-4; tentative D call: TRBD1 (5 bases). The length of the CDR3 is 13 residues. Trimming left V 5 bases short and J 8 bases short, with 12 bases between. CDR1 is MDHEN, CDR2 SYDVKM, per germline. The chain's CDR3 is CASSGAVQEKLFF. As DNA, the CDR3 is TGTGCCAGCAGTGGGGCGGTACAAGAAAAACTGTTTTTT. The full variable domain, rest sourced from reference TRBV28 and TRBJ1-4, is DVKVTQSSRYLVKRTGEKVFLECVQDMDHENMFWYRQDPGLGLRLIYFSYDVKMKEKGDIPEGYSVSREKKERFSLILESASTNQTSMYLCASSGAVQEKLFFGSGTQLSVL.

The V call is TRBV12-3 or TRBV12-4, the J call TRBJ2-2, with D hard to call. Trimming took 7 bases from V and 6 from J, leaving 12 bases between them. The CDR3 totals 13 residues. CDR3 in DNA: TGTGCCAGCACCTTACTATCACCCGGGGAGCTGTTTTTT. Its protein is CASTLLSPGELFF.

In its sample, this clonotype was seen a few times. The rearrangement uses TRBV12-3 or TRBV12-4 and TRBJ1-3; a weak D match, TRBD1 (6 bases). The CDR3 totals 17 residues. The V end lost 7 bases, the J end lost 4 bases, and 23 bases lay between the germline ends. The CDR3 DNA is TGTGCCAGCACCCTTTGGTTAGGAGGGGGAACGGGAAACACCATATATTTT. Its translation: CASTLWLGGGTGNTIYF.

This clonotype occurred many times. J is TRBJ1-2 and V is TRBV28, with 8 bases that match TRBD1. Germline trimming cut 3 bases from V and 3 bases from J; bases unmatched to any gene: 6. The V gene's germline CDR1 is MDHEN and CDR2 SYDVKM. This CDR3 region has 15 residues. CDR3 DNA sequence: TGTGCCAGCAGTTTTTCGGGGACAGGTTACTATGGCTACACCTTC. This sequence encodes CASSFSGTGYYGYTF.

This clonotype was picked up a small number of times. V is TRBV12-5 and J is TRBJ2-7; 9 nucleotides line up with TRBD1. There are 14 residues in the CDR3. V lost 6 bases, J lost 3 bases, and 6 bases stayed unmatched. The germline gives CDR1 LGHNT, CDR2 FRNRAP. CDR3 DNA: TGTGCTAGTGGCTCCCTGACAGGGGGCTACGAGCAGTACTTC. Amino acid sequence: CASGSLTGGYEQYF.

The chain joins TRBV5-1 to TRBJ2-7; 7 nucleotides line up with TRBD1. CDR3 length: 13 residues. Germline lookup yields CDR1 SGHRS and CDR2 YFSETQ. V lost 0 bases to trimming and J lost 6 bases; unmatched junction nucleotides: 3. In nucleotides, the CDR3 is TGCGCCAGCAGCTTGGATAGGGGGCCCGAGCAGTACTTC. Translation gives CASSLDRGPEQYF.

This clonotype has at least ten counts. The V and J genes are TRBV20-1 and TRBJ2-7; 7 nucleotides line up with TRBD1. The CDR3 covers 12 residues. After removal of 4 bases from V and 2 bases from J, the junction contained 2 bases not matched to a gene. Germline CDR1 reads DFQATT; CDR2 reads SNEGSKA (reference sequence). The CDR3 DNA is TGCAGTGCTACCGGGACAGCCTACGAGCAGTACTTC. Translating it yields CSATGTAYEQYF.

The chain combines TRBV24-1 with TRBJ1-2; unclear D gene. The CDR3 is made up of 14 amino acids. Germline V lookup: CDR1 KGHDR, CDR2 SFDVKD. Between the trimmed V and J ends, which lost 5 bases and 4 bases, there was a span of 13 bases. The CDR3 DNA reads TGTGCCACCAGTGGTTTTCCCAACCTCTATGGCTACACCTTC. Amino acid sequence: CATSGFPNLYGYTF.

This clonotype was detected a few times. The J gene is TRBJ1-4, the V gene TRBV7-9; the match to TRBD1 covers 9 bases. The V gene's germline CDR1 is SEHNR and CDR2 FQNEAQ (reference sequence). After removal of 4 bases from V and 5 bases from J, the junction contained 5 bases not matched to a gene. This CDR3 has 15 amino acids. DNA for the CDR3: TGTGCCAGCAGCTACAGACAGGGGGGGAATGAAAAACTGTTTTTT. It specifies CASSYRQGGNEKLFF.

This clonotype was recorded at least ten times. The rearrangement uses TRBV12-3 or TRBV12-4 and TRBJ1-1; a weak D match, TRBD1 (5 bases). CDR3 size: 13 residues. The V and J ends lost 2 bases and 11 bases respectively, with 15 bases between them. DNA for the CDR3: TGTGCCAGCAGTTTAAGGGATGGGGCGGAGGCTTTCTTT. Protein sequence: CASSLRDGAEAFF.

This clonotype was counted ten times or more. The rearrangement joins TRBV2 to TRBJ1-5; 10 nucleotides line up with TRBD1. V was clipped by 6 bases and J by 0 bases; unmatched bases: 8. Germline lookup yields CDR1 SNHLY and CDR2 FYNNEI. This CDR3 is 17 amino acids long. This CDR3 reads CASRRGTGAYSNQPQHF. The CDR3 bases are TGTGCCAGCAGGAGGGGGACAGGGGCTTATAGCAATCAGCCCCAGCATTTT.

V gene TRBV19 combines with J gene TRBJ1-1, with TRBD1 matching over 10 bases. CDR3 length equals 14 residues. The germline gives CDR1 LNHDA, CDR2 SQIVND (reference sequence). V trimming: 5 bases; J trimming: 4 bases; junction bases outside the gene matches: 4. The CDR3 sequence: CASSVTGGPTEAFF. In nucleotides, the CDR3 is TGTGCCAGTAGTGTGACAGGGGGCCCCACTGAAGCTTTCTTT.

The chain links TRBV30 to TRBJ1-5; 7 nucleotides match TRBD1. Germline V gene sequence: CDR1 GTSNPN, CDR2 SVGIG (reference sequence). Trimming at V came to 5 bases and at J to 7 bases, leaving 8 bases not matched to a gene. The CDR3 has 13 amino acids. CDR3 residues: CAWSGQAKQPQHF. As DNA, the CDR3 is TGTGCCTGGTCTGGACAGGCCAAACAGCCCCAGCATTTT.

DNA of the CDR3: TGCAGTGCTAGAGATGGGACGGGGGAAGGGAATCAGCCCCAGCATTTT. It encodes CSARDGTGEGNQPQHF. The chain carries TRBV20-1 and TRBJ1-5, with D perhaps TRBD1 (5 bases). CDR1 and CDR2 from the germline V gene are DFQATT and SNEGSKA (reference sequence). The CDR3 runs 16 residues. Trimming took 0 bases from V and 4 from J, leaving 16 bases between them.

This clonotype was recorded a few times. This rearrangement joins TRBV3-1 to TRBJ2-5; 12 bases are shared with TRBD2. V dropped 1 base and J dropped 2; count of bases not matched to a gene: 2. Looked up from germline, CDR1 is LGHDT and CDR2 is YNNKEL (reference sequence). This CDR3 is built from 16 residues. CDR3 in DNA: TGTGCCAGCAGCCAAGCGACTAGCGGGGGACAAGAGACCCAGTACTTC. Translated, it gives CASSQATSGGQETQYF.